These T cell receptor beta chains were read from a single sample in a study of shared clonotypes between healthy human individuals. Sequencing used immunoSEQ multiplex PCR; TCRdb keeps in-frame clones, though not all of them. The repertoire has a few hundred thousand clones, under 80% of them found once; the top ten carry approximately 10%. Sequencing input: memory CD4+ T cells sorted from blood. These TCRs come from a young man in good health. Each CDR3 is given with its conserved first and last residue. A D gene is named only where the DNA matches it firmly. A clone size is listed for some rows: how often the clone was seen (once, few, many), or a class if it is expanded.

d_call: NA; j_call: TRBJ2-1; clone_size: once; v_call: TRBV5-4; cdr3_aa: CASSFPARRNNEQFF; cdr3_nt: TGTGCCAGCAGCTTTCCAGCCCGACGTAACAATGAGCAGTTCTTC
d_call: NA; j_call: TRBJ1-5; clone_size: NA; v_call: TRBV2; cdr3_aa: CASSGTDSYSNQPQHF; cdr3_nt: TGTGCCAGCAGCGGGACGGACTCCTATAGCAATCAGCCCCAGCATTTT
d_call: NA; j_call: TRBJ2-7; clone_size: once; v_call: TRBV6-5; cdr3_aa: CASSRGGSYEQYF; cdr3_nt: TGTGCCAGCAGTCGAGGAGGCTCCTACGAGCAGTACTTC
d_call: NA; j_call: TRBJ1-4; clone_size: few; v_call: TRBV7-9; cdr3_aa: CASSLEYSWEKLFF; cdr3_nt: TGTGCCAGCAGCTTAGAATACTCCTGGGAAAAACTGTTTTTT
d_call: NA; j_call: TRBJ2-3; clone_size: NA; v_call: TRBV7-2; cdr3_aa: CASSSRGRGVTDTQYF; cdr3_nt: TGTGCCAGCAGCTCCCGAGGCCGGGGAGTCACAGATACGCAGTATTTT
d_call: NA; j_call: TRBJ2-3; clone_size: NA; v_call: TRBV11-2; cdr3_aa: CASSSPRISTDTQYF; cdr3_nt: TGTGCCAGCAGCAGCCCCCGAATTAGCACAGATACGCAGTATTTT
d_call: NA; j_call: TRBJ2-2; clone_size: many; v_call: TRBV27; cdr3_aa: CASRPNRVYTGELFF; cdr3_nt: TGTGCCAGCAGGCCAAACAGGGTTTACACCGGGGAGCTGTTTTTT
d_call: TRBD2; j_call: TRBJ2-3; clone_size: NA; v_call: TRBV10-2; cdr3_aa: CVSSEPSGPTDTQYF; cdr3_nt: TGCGTCAGCAGTGAGCCTAGCGGGCCCACAGATACGCAGTATTTT
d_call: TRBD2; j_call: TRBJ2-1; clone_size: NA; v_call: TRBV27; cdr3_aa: CASSLFGGSVASEQFF; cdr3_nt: TGTGCCAGCAGTTTATTCGGCGGGAGCGTTGCTAGTGAGCAGTTCTTC
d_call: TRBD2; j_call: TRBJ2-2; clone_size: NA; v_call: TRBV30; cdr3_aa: CAWSRLAGNTGELFF; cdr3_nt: TGTGCCTGGAGTCGACTAGCGGGGAACACCGGGGAGCTGTTTTTT
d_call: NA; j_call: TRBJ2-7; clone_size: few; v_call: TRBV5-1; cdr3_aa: CASSPSYGQIYEQYF; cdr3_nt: TGCGCCAGCAGCCCCAGCTACGGACAGATCTACGAGCAGTACTTC
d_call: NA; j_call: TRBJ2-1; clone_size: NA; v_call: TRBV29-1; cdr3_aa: CSVEVAATYNEQFF; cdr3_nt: TGCAGCGTTGAAGTCGCGGCTACCTACAATGAGCAGTTCTTC
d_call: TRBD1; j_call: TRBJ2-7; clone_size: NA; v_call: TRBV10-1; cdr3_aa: CASSPTGGSFYEQYF; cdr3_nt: TGCGCCAGCAGTCCCACAGGGGGTTCTTTCTACGAGCAGTACTTC
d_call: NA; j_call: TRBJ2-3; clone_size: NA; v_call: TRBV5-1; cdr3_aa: CASSTIGGADTQYF; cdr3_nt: TGCGCCAGCAGCACGATTGGGGGTGCAGATACGCAGTATTTT
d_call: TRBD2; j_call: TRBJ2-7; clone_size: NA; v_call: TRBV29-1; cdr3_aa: CSVVPSGGSYEQYF; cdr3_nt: TGCAGCGTTGTGCCCAGCGGGGGTTCCTACGAGCAGTACTTC
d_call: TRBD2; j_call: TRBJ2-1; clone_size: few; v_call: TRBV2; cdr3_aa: CASSEAGLAEQFF; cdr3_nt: TGTGCCAGCAGTGAAGCAGGACTAGCTGAGCAGTTCTTC
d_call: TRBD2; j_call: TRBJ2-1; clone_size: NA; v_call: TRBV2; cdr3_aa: CASSPPLAGGRASEQFF; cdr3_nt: TGTGCCAGCAGCCCCCCCCTCGCGGGAGGTAGGGCTAGTGAGCAGTTCTTC
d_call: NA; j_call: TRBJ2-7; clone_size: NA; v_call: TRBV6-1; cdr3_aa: CASRPQGSSYEQYF; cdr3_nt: TGTGCCAGCAGACCACAGGGCTCCTCCTACGAGCAGTACTTC
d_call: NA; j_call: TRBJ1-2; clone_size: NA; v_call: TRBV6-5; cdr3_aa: CASSFGGDRYTF; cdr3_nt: TGTGCCAGCAGTTTCGGGGGGGACCGATACACCTTC
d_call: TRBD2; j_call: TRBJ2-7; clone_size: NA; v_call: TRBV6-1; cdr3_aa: CASSEASGLARLF; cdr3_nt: TGTGCCAGCAGTGAAGCTTCGGGACTAGCGCGACTCTTC
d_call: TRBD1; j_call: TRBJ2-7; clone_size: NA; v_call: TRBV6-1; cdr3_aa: CASSERTGSYEQYF; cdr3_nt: TGTGCCAGCAGCGAAAGGACAGGTTCCTACGAGCAGTACTTC
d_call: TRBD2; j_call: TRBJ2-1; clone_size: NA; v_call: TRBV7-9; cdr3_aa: CASSSPSGGRVVDEQFF; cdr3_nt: TGTGCCAGCAGCTCGCCGTCGGGCGGGAGGGTAGTCGATGAGCAGTTCTTC
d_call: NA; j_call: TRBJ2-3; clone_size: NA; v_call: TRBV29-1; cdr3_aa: CSVGGARDTQYF; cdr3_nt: TGCAGCGTTGGAGGGGCAAGGGATACGCAGTATTTT
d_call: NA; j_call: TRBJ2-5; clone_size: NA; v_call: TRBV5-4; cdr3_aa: CASSLDVQETQYF; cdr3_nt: TGTGCCAGCAGCTTAGATGTCCAAGAGACCCAGTACTTC
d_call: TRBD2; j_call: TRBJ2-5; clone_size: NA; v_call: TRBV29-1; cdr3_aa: CSVDLAGDGETQYF; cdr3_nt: TGCAGCGTTGATCTAGCGGGAGATGGGGAGACCCAGTACTTC
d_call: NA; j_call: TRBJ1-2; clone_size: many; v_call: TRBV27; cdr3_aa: CASSSRQATRDYGYTF; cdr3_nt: TGTGCCAGCAGTTCCCGACAGGCCACGAGGGACTATGGCTACACCTTC
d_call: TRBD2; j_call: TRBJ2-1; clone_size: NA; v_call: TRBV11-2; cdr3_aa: CASSSSGGPYNEQFF; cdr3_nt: TGTGCCAGCAGCTCAAGCGGGGGCCCCTACAATGAGCAGTTCTTC
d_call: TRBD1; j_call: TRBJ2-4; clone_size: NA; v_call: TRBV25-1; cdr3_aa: CASSENGQGKAKNIQYF; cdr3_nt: TGTGCCAGCAGTGAAAACGGACAGGGTAAAGCCAAAAACATTCAGTACTTC
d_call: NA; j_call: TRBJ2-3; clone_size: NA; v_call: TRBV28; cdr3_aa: CASSLGLGTDTQYF; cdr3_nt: TGTGCCAGCAGTTTAGGTTTGGGCACAGATACGCAGTATTTT
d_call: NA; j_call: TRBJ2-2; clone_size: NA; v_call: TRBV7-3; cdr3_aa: CASSLRESGELFF; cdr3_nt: TGTGCCAGCAGCTTAAGGGAAAGTGGGGAGCTGTTTTTT
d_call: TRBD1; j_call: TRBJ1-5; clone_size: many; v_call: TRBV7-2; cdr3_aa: CASSLHHGTGAIAGQPQHF; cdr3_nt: TGTGCCAGCAGCTTACATCACGGGACAGGGGCGATCGCTGGTCAGCCCCAGCATTTT
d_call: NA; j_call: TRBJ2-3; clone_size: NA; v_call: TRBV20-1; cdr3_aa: CSAQAPDTQYF; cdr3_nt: TGCAGTGCCCAAGCCCCAGATACGCAGTATTTT